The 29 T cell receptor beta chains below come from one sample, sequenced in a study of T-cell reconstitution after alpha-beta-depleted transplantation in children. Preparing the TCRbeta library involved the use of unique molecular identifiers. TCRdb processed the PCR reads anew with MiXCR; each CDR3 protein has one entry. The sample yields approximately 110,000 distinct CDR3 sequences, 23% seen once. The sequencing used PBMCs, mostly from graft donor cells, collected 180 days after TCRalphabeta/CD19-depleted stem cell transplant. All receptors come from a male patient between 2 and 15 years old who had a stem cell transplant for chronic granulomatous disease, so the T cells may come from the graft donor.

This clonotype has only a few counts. The CDR3, as DNA: TGCGCCAGCAGGAGCGAGTCGGACCTCGTAGCCTACGAGCAGTACTTC. Amino acids: CASRSESDLVAYEQYF. The J gene is TRBJ2-7, the V gene TRBV5-1; D gene ambiguous. V was trimmed by 5 bases and J by 2 bases, leaving 20 bases between them. From germline, CDR1 is SGHRS and CDR2 YFSETQ. The CDR3 is 16 amino acids.

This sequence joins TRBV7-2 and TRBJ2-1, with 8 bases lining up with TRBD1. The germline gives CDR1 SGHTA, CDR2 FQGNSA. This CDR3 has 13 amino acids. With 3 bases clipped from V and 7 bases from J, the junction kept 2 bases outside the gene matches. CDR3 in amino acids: CASSFYRGNEQFF. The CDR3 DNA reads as TGTGCCAGCAGCTTCTACAGGGGGAATGAGCAGTTCTTC.

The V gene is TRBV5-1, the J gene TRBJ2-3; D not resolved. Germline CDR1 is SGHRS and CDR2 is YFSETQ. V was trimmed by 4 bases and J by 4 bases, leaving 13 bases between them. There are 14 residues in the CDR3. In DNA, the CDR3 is TGCGCCAGCAGCATAAGCGCCAGCCCAGATACGCAGTATTTT. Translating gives CASSISASPDTQYF.

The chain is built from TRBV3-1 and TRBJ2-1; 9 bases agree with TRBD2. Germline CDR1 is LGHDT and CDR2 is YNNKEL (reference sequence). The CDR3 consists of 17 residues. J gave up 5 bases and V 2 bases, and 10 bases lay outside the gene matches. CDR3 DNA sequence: TGTGCCAGCAGCCAAAACCCCGGAGTAGCGGGGGACAATGAGCAGTTCTTC. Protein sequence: CASSQNPGVAGDNEQFF.

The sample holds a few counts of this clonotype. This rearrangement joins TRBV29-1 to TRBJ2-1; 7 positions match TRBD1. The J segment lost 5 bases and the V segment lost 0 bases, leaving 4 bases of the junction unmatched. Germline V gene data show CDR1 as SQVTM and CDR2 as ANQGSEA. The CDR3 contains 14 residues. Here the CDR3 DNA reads TGCAGCGTTGAAGACACCGGGACAGACAATGAGCAGTTCTTC. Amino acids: CSVEDTGTDNEQFF.

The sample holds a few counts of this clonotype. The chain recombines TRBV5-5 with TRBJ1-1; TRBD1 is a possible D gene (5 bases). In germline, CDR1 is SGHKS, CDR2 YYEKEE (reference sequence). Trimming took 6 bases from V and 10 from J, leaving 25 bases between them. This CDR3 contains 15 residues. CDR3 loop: CASIGGDRTRWGAFF. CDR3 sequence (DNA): TGTGCCAGCATTGGTGGGGACCGAACCCGCTGGGGAGCTTTCTTT.

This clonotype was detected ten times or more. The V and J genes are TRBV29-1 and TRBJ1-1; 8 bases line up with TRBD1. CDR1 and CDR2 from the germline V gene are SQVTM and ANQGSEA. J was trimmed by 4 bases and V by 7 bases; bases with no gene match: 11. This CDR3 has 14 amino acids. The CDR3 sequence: CSAQPRGRGTEAFF. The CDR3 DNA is TGCAGCGCCCAGCCCAGGGGGCGCGGCACTGAAGCTTTCTTT.

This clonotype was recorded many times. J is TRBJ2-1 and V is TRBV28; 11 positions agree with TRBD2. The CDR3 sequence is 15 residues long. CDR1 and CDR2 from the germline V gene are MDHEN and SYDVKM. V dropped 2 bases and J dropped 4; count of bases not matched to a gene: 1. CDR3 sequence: CASSLGTSGYNEQFF. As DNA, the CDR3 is TGTGCCAGCAGTTTAGGGACTAGCGGTTACAATGAGCAGTTCTTC.

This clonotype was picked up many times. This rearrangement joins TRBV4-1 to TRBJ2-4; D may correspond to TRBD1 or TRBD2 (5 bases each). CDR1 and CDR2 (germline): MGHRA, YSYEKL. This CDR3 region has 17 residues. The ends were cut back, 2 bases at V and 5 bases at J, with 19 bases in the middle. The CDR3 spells CASSQIRGTAGENIQYF. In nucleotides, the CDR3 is TGCGCCAGCAGCCAAATACGGGGCACAGCAGGTGAAAACATTCAGTACTTC.

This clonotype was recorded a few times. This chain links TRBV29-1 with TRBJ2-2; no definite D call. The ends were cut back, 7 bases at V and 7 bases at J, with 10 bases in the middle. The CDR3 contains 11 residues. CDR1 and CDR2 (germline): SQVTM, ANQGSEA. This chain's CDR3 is CSAVEVGELFF. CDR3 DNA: TGCAGCGCAGTCGAGGTCGGGGAGCTGTTTTTT.

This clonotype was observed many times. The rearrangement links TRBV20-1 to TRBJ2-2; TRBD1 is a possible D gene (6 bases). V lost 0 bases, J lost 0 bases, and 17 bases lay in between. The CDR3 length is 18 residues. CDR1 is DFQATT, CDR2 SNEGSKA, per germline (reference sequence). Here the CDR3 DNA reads TGCAGTGCTAGAGATCTCCAACCGGGACACGCGAACACCGGGGAGCTGTTTTTT. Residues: CSARDLQPGHANTGELFF.

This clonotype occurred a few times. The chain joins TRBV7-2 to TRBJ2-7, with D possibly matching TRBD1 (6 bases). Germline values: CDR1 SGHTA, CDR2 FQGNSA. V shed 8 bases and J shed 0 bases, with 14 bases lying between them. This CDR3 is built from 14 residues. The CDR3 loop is CASRRGTDSYEQYF. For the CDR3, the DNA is TGTGCCAGCCGAAGGGGGACGGACTCCTACGAGCAGTACTTC.

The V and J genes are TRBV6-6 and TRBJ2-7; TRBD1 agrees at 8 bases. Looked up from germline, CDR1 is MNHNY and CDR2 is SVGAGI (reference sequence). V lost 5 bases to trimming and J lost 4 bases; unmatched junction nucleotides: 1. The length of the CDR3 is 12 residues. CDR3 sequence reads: CASSQGAYEQYF. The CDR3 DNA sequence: TGTGCCAGCAGTCAGGGGGCTTACGAGCAGTACTTC.

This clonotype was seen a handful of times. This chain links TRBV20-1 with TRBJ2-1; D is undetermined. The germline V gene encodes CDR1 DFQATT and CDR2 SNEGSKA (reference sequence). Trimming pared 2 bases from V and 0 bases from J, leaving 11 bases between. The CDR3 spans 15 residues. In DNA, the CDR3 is TGCAGTGCTAGACTCCGTGGAAGCTCCTACAATGAGCAGTTCTTC. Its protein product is CSARLRGSSYNEQFF.

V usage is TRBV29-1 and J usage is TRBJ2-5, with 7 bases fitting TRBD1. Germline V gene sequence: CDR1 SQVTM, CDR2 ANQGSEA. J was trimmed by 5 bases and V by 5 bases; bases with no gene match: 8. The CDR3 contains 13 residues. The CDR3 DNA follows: TGCAGCGTTCTAGACAGGGCGGTCGAGACCCAGTACTTC. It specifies CSVLDRAVETQYF.

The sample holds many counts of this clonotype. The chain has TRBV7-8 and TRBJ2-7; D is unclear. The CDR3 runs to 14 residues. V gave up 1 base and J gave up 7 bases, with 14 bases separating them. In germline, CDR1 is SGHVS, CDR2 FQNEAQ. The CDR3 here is CASSLDRTVREQYF. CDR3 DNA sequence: TGTGCCAGCAGCTTAGACCGGACGGTGAGGGAGCAGTACTTC.

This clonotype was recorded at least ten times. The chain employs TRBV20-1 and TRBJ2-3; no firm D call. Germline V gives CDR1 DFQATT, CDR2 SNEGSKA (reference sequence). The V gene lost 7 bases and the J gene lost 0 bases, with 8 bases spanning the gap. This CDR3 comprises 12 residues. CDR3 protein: CSVGHSTDTQYF. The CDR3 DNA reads TGCAGTGTAGGGCACAGCACAGATACGCAGTATTTT.

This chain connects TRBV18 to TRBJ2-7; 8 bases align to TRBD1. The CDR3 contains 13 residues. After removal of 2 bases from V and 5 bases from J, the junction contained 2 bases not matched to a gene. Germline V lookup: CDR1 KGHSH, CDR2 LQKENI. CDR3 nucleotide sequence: TGTGCCAGCTCACCAGGACAGGGCCACGAGCAGTACTTC. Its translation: CASSPGQGHEQYF.

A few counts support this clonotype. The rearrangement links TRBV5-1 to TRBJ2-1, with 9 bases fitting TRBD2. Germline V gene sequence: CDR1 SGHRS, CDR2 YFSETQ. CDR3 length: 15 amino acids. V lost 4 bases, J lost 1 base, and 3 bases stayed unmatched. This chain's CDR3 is CASSPGLASYNEQFF. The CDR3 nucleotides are TGCGCCAGCAGCCCGGGACTAGCATCCTACAATGAGCAGTTCTTC.

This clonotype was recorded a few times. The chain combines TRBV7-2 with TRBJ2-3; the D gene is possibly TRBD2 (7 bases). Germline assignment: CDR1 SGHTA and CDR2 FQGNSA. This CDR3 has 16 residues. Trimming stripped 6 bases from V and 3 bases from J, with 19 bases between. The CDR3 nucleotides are TGTGCCAGCAGAAAGGGGGGGGGCAGATGGACAGATACGCAGTATTTT. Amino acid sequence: CASRKGGGRWTDTQYF.

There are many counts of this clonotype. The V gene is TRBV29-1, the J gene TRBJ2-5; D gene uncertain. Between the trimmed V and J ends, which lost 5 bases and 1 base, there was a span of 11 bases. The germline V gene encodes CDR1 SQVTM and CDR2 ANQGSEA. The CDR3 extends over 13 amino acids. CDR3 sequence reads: CSVFVTTQETQYF. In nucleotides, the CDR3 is TGCAGCGTTTTCGTAACAACCCAAGAGACCCAGTACTTC.

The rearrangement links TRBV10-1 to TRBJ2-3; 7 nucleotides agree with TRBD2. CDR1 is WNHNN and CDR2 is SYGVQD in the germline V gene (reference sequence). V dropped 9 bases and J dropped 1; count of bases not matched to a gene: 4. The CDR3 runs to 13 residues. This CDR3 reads CARGTTRTDTQYF. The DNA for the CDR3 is TGCGCCAGAGGGACTACCCGCACAGATACGCAGTATTTT.

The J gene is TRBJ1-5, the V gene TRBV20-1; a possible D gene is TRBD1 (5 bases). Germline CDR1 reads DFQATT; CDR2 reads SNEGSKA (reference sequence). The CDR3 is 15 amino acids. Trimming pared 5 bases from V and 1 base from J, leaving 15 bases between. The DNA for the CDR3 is TGCAGTGCTCACCAGGGTGGAGGGAGCAATCAGCCCCAGCATTTT. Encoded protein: CSAHQGGGSNQPQHF.

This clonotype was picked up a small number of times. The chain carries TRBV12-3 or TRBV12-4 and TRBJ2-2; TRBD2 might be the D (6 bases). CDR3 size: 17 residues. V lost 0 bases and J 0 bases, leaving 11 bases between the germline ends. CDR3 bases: TGTGCCAGCAGTTTAGCTAGCGGCCTGGCGAACACCGGGGAGCTGTTTTTT. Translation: CASSLASGLANTGELFF.

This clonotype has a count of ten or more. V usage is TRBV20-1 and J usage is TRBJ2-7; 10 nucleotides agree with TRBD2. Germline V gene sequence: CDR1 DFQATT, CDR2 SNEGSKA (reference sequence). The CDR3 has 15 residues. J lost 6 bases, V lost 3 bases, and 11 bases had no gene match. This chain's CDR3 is CSARPLAGVKGEQYF. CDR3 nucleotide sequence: TGCAGTGCTAGGCCCCTAGCGGGAGTAAAGGGCGAGCAGTACTTC.

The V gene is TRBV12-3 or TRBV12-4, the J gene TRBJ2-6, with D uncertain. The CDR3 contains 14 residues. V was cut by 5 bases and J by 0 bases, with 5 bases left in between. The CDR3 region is CASSTDSGANVLTF. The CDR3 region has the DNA TGTGCCAGCAGTACAGACTCTGGGGCCAACGTCCTGACTTTC.

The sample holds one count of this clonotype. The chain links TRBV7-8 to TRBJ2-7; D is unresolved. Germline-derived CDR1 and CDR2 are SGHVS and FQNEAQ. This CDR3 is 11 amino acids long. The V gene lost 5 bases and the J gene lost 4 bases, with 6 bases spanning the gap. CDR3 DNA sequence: TGTGCCAGCAGCCCCCGGTACGAGCAGTACTTC. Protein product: CASSPRYEQYF.

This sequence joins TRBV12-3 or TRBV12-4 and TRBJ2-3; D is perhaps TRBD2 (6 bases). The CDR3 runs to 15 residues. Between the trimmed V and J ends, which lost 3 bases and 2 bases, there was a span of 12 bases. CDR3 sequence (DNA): TGTGCCAGCAGTTTTGATGGAGGGAACACAGATACGCAGTATTTT. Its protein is CASSFDGGNTDTQYF.

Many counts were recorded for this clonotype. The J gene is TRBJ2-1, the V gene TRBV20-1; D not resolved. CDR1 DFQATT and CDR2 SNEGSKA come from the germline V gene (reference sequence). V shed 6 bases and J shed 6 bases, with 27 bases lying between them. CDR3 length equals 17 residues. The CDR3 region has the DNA TGCAGTGCAGAGACATTTGAGACCTCTCTTAAGGCCAATGAGCAGTTCTTC. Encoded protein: CSAETFETSLKANEQFF.